The clone carrying this TCR beta chain was recorded only once. Trimming took 4 bases from V and 5 from J; bases not matched to a gene: 7. CDR1 and CDR2 from the germline V gene are MRHNA and SNTAGT. The CDR3 has 15 amino acids. The data are from a study of blood T cell repertoires in COVID-19. Generated by immunoSEQ multiplex PCR, the TCRdb table keeps only in-frame clones and is missing some. The sample records 23,000 or so clones, roughly nine tenths being singletons. The material sequenced was peripheral blood. The origin of this receptor is a man aged 65 to 79 with acute or convalescent COVID-19. The chain recombines TRBV6-4 with TRBJ2-5; 10 bases are shared with TRBD2. The CDR3 here is CASSGEAGGSETQYF. The CDR3 DNA follows: TGTGCCAGCAGTGGAGAAGCGGGGGGGTCGGAGACCCAGTACTTC.